The text below deals with one T cell receptor beta chain. Its antigen is unidentified. Germline V gene data show CDR1 as KGHSY and CDR2 as FQNENV. The CDR3 is 17 residues long. Via 5' RACE with UMI labels, TRB cDNA libraries were prepared. TCRdb re-called the 5' RACE reads and gives one entry per CDR3 protein, without DNA. This sample carries around 5,000 distinct CDR3 sequences, with 2.5% to 3% going to the ten biggest clones. The data originate from a study of CXCR3-negative and CXCR3-positive naive CD8 T cells. Whole-study results and caveats: Comparison of naive CXCR3-negative and CXCR3-positive cells revealed similar TRBV-TRBJ usage, while memory cells differed.

Sequencing was carried out using naive CXCR3- CD8+ T cells from blood. Subset indicated: CD45RO-CCR7+CD27+CD95- naive CD8+ T cells lacking CXCR3 (TNR3-). The receptor's source is a human donor in good health. Some clones in this sample may be carry-over from other donors' samples. The V call is TRBV16, the J call TRBJ2-1; TCRdb indicates TRBD1, and absent DNA this call remains unverified. CDR3 loop: CASSQSPVQGLDNEQFF.